This TCR beta chain was obtained from a study of blood T cell repertoires in COVID-19. Study in general: From the United States, Italy and Spain came samples of acute and convalescent COVID-19. In each case, the material was cDNA or gDNA derived from T cells, B-cell-depleted T cells, or PBMCs.

Per the original methods: By means of reference gene primer amplification, nucleated cell counts were estimated. Repertoires were generated with immunoSEQ multiplex PCR, while TCRdb's copy carries only in-frame clones and drops some. V and J calls plus clone size are reproduced from that table; the DNA served to infer D and trimming. The table includes more than 150,000 clones, around 80% detected once. The CDR3 totals 14 residues. V lost 6 bases to trimming and J lost 4 bases, with 15 bases between them. Germline V gene sequence: CDR1 LNHDA, CDR2 SQIVND (reference sequence). This sequence joins TRBV19 and TRBJ1-2; maybe TRBD1 (5 bases). The receptor was isolated from a woman of 80 years or more with active or convalescent COVID-19. Sequenced input: peripheral blood. The CDR3 is CASSPSGQAYGYTF. CDR3 DNA sequence: TGTGCCAGTAGCCCATCAGGACAAGCCTATGGCTACACCTTC.